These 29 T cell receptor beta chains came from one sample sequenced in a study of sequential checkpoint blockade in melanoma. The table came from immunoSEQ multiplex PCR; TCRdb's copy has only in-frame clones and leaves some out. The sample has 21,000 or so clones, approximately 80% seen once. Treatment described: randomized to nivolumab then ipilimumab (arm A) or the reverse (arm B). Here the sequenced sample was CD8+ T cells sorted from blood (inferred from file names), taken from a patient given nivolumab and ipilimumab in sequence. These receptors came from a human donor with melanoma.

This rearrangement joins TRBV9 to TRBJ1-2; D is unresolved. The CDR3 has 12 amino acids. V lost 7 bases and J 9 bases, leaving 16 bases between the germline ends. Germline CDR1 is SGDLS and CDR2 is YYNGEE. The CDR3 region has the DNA TGTGCCAGCGGAGGCCAGGATATCAGCTACACCTTC. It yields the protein CASGGQDISYTF.

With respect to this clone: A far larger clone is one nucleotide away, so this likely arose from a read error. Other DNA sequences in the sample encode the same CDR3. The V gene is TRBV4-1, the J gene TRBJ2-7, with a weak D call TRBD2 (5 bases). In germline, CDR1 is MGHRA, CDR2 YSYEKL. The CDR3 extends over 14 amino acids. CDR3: CASSQGIAYYEQYF. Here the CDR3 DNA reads TGCGCCAGCAGCCAAGGTATAGCGTACTACGAGCAATACTTC.

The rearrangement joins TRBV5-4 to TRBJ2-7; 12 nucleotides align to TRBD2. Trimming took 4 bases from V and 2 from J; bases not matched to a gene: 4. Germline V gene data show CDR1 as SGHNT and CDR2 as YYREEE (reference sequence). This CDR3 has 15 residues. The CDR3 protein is CASSLAGGPTYEQYF. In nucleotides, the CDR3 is TGTGCCAGCAGCCTAGCGGGAGGGCCAACCTACGAGCAGTACTTC.

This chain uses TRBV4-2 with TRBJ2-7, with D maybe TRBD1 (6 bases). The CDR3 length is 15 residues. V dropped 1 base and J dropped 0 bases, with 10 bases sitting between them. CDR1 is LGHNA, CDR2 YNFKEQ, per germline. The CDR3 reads CASSQGRDTSYEQYF. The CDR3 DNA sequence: TGTGCCAGCAGCCAAGGAAGGGACACCTCCTACGAGCAGTACTTC.

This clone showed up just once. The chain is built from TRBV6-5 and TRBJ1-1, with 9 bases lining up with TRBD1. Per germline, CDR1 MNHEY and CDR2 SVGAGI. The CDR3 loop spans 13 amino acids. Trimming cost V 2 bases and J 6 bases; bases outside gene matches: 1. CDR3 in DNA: TGTGCCAGCAGTTACGACAGGGGGGCTGAAGCTTTCTTT. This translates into CASSYDRGAEAFF.

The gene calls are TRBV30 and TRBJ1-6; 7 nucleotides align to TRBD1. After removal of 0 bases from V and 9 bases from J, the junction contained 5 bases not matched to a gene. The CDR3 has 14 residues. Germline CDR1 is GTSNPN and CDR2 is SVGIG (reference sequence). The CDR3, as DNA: TGTGCCTGGAGTGTCGACAGGGAAGTTTCACCCCTCCACTTT. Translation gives CAWSVDREVSPLHF.

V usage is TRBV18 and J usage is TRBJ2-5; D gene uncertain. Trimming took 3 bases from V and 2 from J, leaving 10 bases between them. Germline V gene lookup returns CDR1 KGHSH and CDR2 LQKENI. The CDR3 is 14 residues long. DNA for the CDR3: TGTGCCAGCTCACCGGGCGATTTACAAGAGACCCAGTACTTC. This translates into CASSPGDLQETQYF.

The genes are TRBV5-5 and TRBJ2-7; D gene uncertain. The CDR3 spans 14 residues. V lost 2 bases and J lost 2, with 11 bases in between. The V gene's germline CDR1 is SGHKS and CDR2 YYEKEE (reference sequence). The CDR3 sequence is CASSFSHGAYEQYF. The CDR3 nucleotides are TGTGCCAGCAGCTTTTCTCACGGAGCCTACGAGCAGTACTTC. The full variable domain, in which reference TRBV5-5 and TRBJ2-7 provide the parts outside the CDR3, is DAGVTQSPTHLIKTRGQQVTLRCSPISGHKSVSWYQQVLGQGPQFIFQYYEKEERGRGNFPDRFSARQFPNYSSELNVNALLLGDSALYLCASSFSHGAYEQYFGPGTRLTVT.

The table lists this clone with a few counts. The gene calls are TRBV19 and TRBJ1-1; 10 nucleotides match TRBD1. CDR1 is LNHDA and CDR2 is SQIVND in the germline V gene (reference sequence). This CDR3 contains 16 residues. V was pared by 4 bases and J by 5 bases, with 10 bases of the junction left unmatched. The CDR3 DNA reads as TGTGCCAGTAGTACTTACGACAGGGGGCGCGAAACTGAAGCTTTCTTT. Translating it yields CASSTYDRGRETEAFF. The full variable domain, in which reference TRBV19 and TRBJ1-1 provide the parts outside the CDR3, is DGGITQSPKYLFRKEGQNVTLSCEQNLNHDAMYWYRQDPGQGLRLIYYSQIVNDFQKGDIAEGYSVSREKKESFPLTVTSAQKNPTAFYLCASSTYDRGRETEAFFGQGTRLTVV.

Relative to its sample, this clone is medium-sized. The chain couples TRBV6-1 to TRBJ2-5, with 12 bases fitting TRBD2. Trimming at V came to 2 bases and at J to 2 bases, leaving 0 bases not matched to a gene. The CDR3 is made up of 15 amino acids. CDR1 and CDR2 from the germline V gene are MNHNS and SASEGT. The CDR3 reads CASSELAGGQETQYF. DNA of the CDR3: TGTGCCAGCAGTGAACTAGCGGGGGGGCAAGAGACCCAGTACTTC.

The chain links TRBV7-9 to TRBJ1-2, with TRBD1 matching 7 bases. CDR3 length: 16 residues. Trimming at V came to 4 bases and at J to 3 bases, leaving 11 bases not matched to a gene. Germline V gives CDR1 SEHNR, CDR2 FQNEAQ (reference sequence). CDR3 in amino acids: CASSSVMTGTHYGYTF. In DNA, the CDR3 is TGTGCCAGCAGCTCAGTAATGACAGGGACTCACTATGGCTACACCTTC.

The CDR3 DNA reads as TGTGCCAGCAGCAACAGGGGGCGCGACTACTACGAGCAGTACTTC. Translating gives CASSNRGRDYYEQYF. The chain combines TRBV7-9 with TRBJ2-7; the match to TRBD1 covers 9 bases. The CDR3 runs to 15 residues. The germline gives CDR1 SEHNR, CDR2 FQNEAQ (reference sequence). The J segment lost 3 bases and the V segment lost 5 bases, leaving 8 bases of the junction unmatched.

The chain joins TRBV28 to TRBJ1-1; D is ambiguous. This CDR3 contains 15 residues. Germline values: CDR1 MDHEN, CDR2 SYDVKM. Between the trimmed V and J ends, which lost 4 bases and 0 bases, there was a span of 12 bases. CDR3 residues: CASSSQTLLNTEAFF. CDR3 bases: TGTGCCAGCAGTTCCCAGACACTTTTGAACACTGAAGCTTTCTTT.

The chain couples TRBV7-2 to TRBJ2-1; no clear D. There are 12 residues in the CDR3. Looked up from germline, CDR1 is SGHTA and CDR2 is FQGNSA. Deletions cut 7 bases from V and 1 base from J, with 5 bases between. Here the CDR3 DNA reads TGTGCCAGCACCAGGTCCTACAATGAGCAGTTCTTC. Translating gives CASTRSYNEQFF.

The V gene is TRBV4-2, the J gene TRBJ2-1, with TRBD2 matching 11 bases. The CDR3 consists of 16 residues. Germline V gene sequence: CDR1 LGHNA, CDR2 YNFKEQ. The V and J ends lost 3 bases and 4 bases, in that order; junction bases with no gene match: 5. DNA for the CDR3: TGTGCCAGCAGCCAGTCGGGACTAGCGGAGTACAATGAGCAGTTCTTC. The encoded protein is CASSQSGLAEYNEQFF.

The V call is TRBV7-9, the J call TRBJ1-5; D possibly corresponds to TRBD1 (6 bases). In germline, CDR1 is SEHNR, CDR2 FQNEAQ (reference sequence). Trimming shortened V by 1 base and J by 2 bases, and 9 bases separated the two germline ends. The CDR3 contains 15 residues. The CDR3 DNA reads TGTGCCAGCAGCTTAGGGGGGCTGGGCAATCAGCCCCAGCATTTT. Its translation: CASSLGGLGNQPQHF.

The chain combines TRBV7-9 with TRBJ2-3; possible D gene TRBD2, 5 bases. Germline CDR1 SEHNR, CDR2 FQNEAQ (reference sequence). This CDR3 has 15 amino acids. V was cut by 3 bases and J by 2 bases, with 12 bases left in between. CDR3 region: CASSFTGFFTDTQYF. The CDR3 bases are TGTGCCAGCAGCTTTACGGGATTTTTCACAGATACGCAGTATTTT.

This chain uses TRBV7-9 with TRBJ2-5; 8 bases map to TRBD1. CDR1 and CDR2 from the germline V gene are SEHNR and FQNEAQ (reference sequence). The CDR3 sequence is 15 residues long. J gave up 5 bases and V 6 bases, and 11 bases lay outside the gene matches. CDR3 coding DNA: TGTGCCAGCAGACCAGGCAGGGGGCGCAGGGAGACCCAGTACTTC. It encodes CASRPGRGRRETQYF.

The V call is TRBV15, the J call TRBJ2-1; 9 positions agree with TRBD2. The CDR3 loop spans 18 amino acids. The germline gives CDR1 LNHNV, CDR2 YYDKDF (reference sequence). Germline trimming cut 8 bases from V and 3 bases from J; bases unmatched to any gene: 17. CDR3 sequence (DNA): TGTGCCACCTCGGGGTGGCTAGCGGGGCCTTCCTTCTACAATGAGCAGTTCTTC. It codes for CATSGWLAGPSFYNEQFF.

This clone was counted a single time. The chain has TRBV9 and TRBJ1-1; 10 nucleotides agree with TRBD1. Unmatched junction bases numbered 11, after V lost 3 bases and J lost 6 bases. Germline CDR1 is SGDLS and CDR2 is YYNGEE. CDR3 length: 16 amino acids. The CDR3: CASSESRDRGFPEAFF. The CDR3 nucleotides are TGTGCCAGCAGCGAGAGCCGGGACAGGGGATTCCCTGAAGCTTTCTTT.

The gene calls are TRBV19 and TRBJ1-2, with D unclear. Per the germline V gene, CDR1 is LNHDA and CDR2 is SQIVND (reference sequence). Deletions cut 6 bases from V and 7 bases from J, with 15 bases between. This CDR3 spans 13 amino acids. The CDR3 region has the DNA TGTGCCAGTAGCACCAACTTCCGATCTGGCTACACCTTC. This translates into CASSTNFRSGYTF.

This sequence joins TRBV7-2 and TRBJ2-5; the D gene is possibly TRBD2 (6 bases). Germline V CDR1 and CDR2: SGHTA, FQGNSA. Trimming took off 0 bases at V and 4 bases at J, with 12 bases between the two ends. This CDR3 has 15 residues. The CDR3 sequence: CASSLAPRGRETQYF. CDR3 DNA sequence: TGTGCCAGCAGCTTAGCGCCGCGGGGACGAGAGACCCAGTACTTC.

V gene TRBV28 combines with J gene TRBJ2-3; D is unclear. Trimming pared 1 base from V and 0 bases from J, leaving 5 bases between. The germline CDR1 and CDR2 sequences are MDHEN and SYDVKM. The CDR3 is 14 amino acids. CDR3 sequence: CASSLLRSTDTQYF. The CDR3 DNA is TGTGCCAGCAGTTTATTGCGGAGCACAGATACGCAGTATTTT.

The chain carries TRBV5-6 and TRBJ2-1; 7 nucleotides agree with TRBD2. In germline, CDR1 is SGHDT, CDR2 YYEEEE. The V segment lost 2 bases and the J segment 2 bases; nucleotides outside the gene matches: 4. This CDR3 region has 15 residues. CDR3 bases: TGTGCCAGCAGCTTAGGGACTACCCCCTACAATGAGCAGTTCTTC. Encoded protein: CASSLGTTPYNEQFF.

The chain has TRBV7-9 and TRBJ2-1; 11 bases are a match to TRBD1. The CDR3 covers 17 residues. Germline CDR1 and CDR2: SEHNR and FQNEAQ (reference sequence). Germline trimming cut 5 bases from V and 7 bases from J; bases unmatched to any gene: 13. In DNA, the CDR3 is TGTGCCAGCAGCCCGCCGATTGGACAGGGGGCGAGGAATGAGCAGTTCTTC. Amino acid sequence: CASSPPIGQGARNEQFF.

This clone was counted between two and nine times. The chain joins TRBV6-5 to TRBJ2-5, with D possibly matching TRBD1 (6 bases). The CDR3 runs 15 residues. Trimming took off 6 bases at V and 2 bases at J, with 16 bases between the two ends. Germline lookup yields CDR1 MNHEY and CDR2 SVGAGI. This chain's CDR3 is CASSQFQGWQETQYF. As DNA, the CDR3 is TGTGCCAGCAGCCAATTTCAGGGGTGGCAAGAGACCCAGTACTTC.

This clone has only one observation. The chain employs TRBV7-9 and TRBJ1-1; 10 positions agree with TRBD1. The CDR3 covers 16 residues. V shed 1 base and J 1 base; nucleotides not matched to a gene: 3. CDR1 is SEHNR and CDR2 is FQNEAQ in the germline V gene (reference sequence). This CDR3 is CASSLGTGGTNTEAFF. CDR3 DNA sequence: TGTGCCAGCAGCTTAGGGACAGGGGGGACGAACACTGAAGCTTTCTTT.

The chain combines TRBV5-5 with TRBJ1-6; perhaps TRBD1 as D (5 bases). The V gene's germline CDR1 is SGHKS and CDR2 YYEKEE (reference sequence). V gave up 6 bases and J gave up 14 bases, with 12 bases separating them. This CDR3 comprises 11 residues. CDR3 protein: CASNSGVTLHF. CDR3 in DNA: TGTGCCAGCAACTCGGGGGTAACCCTCCACTTT.

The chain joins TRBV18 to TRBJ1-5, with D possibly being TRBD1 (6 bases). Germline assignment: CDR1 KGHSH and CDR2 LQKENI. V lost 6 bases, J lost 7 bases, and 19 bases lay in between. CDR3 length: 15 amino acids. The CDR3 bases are TGTGCCAGCTCTAACGCGCCCAGGGGTCGACAGCCCCAGCATTTT. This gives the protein CASSNAPRGRQPQHF.